Sequencing of this TCR beta chain was carried out in a study of CD8 T cells in ankylosing spondylitis. In making TCR beta libraries, quantitative 5'-RACE with molecular barcodes was used. TCRdb recomputed calls from the 5' RACE reads with MiXCR, one row per CDR3 protein. The table includes 75,000 to 95,000 distinct CDR3 sequences, roughly 10% detected once. This clonotype came up many times. Antigen unknown. Study outcomes and limitations: Apparently characteristic of ankylosing spondylitis blood was a TCR beta motif (fewer than ten highly homologous variants). There was reportedly significant enrichment of clones that were disease-linked in matched ankylosing spondylitis synovial fluid. Disease-associated clones were CD8+ and fairly uncommon in peripheral blood. Prior literature has documented some motif variants in synovial fluid and blood from reactive arthritis.

The germline V gene has CDR1 SEHNR and CDR2 FQNEAQ (reference sequence). V shed 5 bases and J 4 bases; nucleotides not matched to a gene: 8. The CDR3 has 15 residues. Specimen: blood, either unsorted or a sorted T cell fraction (not recorded which). The chain links TRBV7-9 to TRBJ2-3; 8 bases map to TRBD2. The source is a male donor with ankylosing spondylitis. In DNA, the CDR3 is TGTGCCAGCAGCATGGGGACTAGTAAGGCAGATACGCAGTATTTT. Amino acids: CASSMGTSKADTQYF.